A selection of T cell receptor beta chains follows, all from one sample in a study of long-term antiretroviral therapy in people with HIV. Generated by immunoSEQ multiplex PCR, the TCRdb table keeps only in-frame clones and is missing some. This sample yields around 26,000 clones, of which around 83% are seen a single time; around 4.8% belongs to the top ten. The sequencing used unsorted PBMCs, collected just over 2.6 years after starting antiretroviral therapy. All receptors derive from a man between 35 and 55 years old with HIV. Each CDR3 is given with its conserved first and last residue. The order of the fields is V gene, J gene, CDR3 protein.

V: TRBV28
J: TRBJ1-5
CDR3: CASSRRNQPQHF

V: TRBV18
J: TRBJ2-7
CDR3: CASSGQGAYEQYF

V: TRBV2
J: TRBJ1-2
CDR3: CASSQKTGNYGYTF

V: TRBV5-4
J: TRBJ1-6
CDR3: CASSLAGGRSPLHF

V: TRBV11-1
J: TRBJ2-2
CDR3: CASSLVALLAGGPGELFF

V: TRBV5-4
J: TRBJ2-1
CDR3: CASIVAGGPVNEQFF

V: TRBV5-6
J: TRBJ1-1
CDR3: CASSLQPGMNTEAFF

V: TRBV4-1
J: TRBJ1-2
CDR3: CASSRLRKVGGGYTF

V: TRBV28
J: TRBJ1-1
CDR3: CASTRPGGRTEAFF

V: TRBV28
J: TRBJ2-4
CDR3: CASSPGRKNIQYF

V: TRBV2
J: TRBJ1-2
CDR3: CASRKRTGGDYGYTF

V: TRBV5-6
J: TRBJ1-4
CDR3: CASSLLYRGDEKLFF

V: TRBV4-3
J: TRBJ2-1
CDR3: CASSLTSGRAEYNEQFF

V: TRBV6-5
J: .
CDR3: CASSESPRRGQHF

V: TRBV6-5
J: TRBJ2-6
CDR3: CASSYRTGYANVLTF

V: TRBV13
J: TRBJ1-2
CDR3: CASSLGHKDVNYGYTF

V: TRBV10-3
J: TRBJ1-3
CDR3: CAISERWTVGLSGNTIYF

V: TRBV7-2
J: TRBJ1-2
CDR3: CASSLAGNFYGYTF

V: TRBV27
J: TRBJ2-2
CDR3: CASRTGTRNTGELFF

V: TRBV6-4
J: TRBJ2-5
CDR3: CASSEVPGEETQYF

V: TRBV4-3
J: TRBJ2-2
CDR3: CASSHAQTDRSIGRELFF

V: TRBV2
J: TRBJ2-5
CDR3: CASRRQVRETQYF

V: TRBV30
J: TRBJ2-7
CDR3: CAWSVGRVLGYEQYF

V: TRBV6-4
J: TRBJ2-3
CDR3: CASSETQGWSDTQYF

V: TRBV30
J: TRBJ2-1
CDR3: CAWSDEGLGLGEQFF

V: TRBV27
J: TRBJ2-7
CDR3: CASSFRGQGEVEQYF

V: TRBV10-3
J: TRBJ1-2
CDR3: CAISESREDYYGYTF

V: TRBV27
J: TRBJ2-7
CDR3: CASSPQRGDEQYF

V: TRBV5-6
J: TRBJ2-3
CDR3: CASSLDQLAAQDTQYF

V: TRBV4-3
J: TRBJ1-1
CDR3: CASSWDLTGGGTEAFF

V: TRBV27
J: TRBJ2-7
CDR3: CASSFRAGTSATYEQYF

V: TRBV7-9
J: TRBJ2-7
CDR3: CASSSPGGYEQYF

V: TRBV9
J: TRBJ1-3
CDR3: CASSVAGQGIRNTIYF

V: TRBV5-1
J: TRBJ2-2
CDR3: CASSLGDIPTGELFF

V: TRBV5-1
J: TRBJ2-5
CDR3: CASSSHSGGLQETQYF

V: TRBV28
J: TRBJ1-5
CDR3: CASSPDRGTLGNQPQHF

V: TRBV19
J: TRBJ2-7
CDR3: CASSMNSGAYEQYF

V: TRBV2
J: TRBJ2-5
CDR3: CASSELTIQETQYF

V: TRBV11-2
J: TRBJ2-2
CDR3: CASSLRADSNTGELFF

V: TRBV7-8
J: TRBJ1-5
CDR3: CASSSPDTQNQPQHF

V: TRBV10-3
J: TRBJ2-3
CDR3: CAISDLAGEDTQYF

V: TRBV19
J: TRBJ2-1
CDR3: CASSSGSYNEQFF

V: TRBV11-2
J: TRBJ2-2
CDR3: CASSRTGTGASGELFF

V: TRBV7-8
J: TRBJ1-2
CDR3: CASSLAGQNLGYTF

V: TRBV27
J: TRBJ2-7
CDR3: CASTPGGSYEQYF

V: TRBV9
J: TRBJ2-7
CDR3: CASSVREGAYEQYF

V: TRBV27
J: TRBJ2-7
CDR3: CASSLSSPPSREQYF

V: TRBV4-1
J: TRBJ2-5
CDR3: CASSQGTGLQETQYF